These 31 T cell receptor beta chains originate from one sample sequenced in a study of PD-L1 blockade in urothelial cancer. Only in-frame clones appear in the TCRdb table, and some are missing; sequencing was by immunoSEQ multiplex PCR. The table lists tens of thousands of clones, roughly 80% of them singletons. Time point reported: peripheral blood 6 weeks after treatment start. The material sequenced was PBMCs, taken around atezolizumab (anti-PD-L1) treatment. The receptors come from a man aged 70-80 years with urothelial cancer.

The table lists this clone with a count of one. The chain has TRBV5-1 and TRBJ1-1; 8 bases align to TRBD1. The CDR3 has 13 amino acids. CDR1 is SGHRS, CDR2 YFSETQ, per germline. The J segment lost 10 bases and the V segment lost 0 bases, leaving 5 bases of the junction unmatched. CDR3 in amino acids: CASSLGDRPIAFF. The CDR3 nucleotides read TGCGCCAGCAGCTTGGGGGACAGGCCCATAGCTTTCTTT.

This chain connects TRBV5-1 to TRBJ1-1; TRBD1 aligns across 9 bases. V lost 3 bases to trimming and J lost 5 bases; unmatched junction nucleotides: 5. Germline values: CDR1 SGHRS, CDR2 YFSETQ. This CDR3 contains 14 residues. The CDR3, as DNA: TGCGCCAGCAGCTACAGGGGGCGGGAGACTGAAGCTTTCTTT. This gives the protein CASSYRGRETEAFF.

The rearrangement joins TRBV11-2 to TRBJ2-1; 15 nucleotides line up with TRBD2. CDR3 size: 15 residues. J lost 7 bases, V lost 5 bases, and 3 bases had no gene match. The germline gives CDR1 SGHAT, CDR2 FQNNGV. The CDR3 DNA follows: TGTGCCAGCAGCCCAGGACTAGCGGGAGGGAATGAGCAGTTCTTC. Translated: CASSPGLAGGNEQFF.

The J gene is TRBJ1-1, the V gene TRBV5-1; D not certain. Germline values: CDR1 SGHRS, CDR2 YFSETQ. The CDR3 covers 13 residues. The V gene lost 1 base and the J gene lost 1 base, with 5 bases spanning the gap. The CDR3 DNA follows: TGCGCCAGCAGCTTGCTATCGAACACTGAAGCTTTCTTT. Protein sequence: CASSLLSNTEAFF.

The chain links TRBV5-1 to TRBJ1-1; 7 nucleotides align to TRBD1. CDR1 is SGHRS and CDR2 is YFSETQ in the germline V gene. This CDR3 region has 18 residues. The trim removed 0 bases at V and 0 bases at J, leaving 11 bases unmatched. CDR3 sequence (DNA): TGCGCCAGCAGCTTGGCAGAACAGGGGAATTACATGAACACTGAAGCTTTCTTT. Its protein product is CASSLAEQGNYMNTEAFF.

This chain connects TRBV6-6 to TRBJ1-1, with 7 bases that match TRBD1. Germline V gene data show CDR1 as MNHNY and CDR2 as SVGAGI (reference sequence). Trimming took 4 bases from V and 5 from J; bases not matched to a gene: 10. The CDR3 consists of 15 residues. CDR3 amino acids: CASSSRQGLGTEAFF. CDR3 DNA: TGTGCCAGCAGTTCCCGACAGGGACTAGGGACTGAAGCTTTCTTT.

The chain combines TRBV6-5 with TRBJ2-1; TRBD1 might be the D (6 bases). There are 14 residues in the CDR3. V was cut by 0 bases and J by 15 bases, with 18 bases left in between. Germline V gene data show CDR1 as MNHEY and CDR2 as SVGAGI. CDR3 in DNA: TGTGCCAGCAGTTACTCCAGGGACACAGGGAGTGGGTTCTTC. Residues: CASSYSRDTGSGFF.

This clone was found once. J is TRBJ1-5 and V is TRBV6-1; TRBD1 agrees at 11 bases. Germline V gene data show CDR1 as MNHNS and CDR2 as SASEGT. The CDR3 covers 16 residues. V lost 4 bases, J lost 4 bases, and 6 bases stayed unmatched. The CDR3, as DNA: TGTGCCAGCAGTGGCCGGGACAGGGGGATTAATCAGCCCCAGCATTTT. Translation gives CASSGRDRGINQPQHF.

The rearrangement links TRBV2 to TRBJ1-4; 7 bases are shared with TRBD1. The trim removed 6 bases at V and 6 bases at J, leaving 7 bases unmatched. Germline-derived CDR1 and CDR2 are SNHLY and FYNNEI. This CDR3 is built from 14 residues. The CDR3 bases are TGTGCCAGCAGGGTACAGGGGAGGTATGAAAAACTGTTTTTT. It yields the protein CASRVQGRYEKLFF.

V usage is TRBV9 and J usage is TRBJ2-3, with D unresolved. The CDR3 is 14 residues long. The V end was cut by 1 base, the J end by 3 bases, with 9 bases between. Per the germline V gene, CDR1 is SGDLS and CDR2 is YYNGEE. In DNA form, the CDR3 reads TGTGCCAGCAGCGTACGTCTAACGACAGATACGCAGTATTTT. Translating it yields CASSVRLTTDTQYF.

This rearrangement joins TRBV7-3 to TRBJ1-2; 7 nucleotides match TRBD1. The V and J ends lost 4 bases and 7 bases, in that order; junction bases with no gene match: 6. The CDR3 is made up of 13 amino acids. The V gene's germline CDR1 is SGHTA and CDR2 FQGTGA. The DNA of the CDR3 is TGTGCCAGCAGCTCAACAGGGGCCGGTGGCTACACCTTC. Amino acid sequence: CASSSTGAGGYTF.

The chain combines TRBV28 with TRBJ1-2; D is perhaps TRBD1 (6 bases). V was pared by 3 bases and J by 7 bases, with 18 bases between. Germline CDR1 MDHEN, CDR2 SYDVKM. This CDR3 is built from 15 residues. CDR3 sequence (DNA): TGTGCCAGCAGTTTTTTGGGGGGGCGTACCGGTGGCTACACCTTC. Translation gives CASSFLGGRTGGYTF.

J is TRBJ2-1 and V is TRBV5-4, with 9 nucleotides matching TRBD2. V was pared by 0 bases and J by 2 bases, with 3 bases of the junction left unmatched. This CDR3 has 16 residues. The germline CDR1 and CDR2 sequences are SGHNT and YYREEE (reference sequence). CDR3 in amino acids: CASSLARGRAYNEQFF. The CDR3 DNA is TGTGCCAGCAGCTTGGCTCGCGGGAGGGCCTACAATGAGCAGTTCTTC.

This clone has a single count. The rearrangement uses TRBV11-2 and TRBJ2-3; possible D gene TRBD2, 5 bases. The germline CDR1 and CDR2 sequences are SGHAT and FQNNGV. There are 15 residues in the CDR3. Trimming shortened V by 5 bases and J by 0 bases, and 12 bases separated the two germline ends. The CDR3 nucleotides read TGTGCCAGCAGCACCGTACTAGAGAGCACAGATACGCAGTATTTT. Translating gives CASSTVLESTDTQYF.

The chain combines TRBV28 with TRBJ2-1, with TRBD2 as a possible D gene (6 bases). This CDR3 contains 17 residues. Germline V lookup: CDR1 MDHEN, CDR2 SYDVKM. Trimming stripped 3 bases from V and 6 bases from J, with 21 bases between. The CDR3, as DNA: TGTGCCAGCAGTTTTATTCCGGGGCGGGGTGGATCCAATGAGCAGTTCTTC. This codes for CASSFIPGRGGSNEQFF. The variable domain in full, completed from reference TRBV28 and TRBJ2-1, reads DVKVTQSSRYLVKRTGEKVFLECVQDMDHENMFWYRQDPGLGLRLIYFSYDVKMKEKGDIPEGYSVSREKKERFSLILESASTNQTSMYLCASSFIPGRGGSNEQFFGPGTRLTVL.

The chain is built from TRBV29-1 and TRBJ1-1; no firm D call. In germline, CDR1 is SQVTM, CDR2 ANQGSEA. Trimming stripped 6 bases from V and 4 bases from J, with 9 bases between. The CDR3 sequence is 11 residues long. The CDR3 sequence is CSVARGTEAFF. As DNA, the CDR3 is TGCAGCGTGGCCCGGGGCACTGAAGCTTTCTTT.

The DNA of the CDR3 is TGTGCCAGCTCACCGTCAGACAGGGTTCAGCCCCAGCATTTT. Translated: CASSPSDRVQPQHF. The V and J genes are TRBV18 and TRBJ1-5; 7 bases are a match to TRBD1. CDR3 length: 14 amino acids. Germline loops: CDR1 KGHSH, CDR2 LQKENI. V shed 3 bases, J shed 6 bases, and the junction held 5 bases outside the gene matches.

The table lists this clone with a few counts. V usage is TRBV2 and J usage is TRBJ2-3, with a weak D call TRBD2 (6 bases). CDR1 is SNHLY, CDR2 FYNNEI, per germline. The CDR3 is made up of 15 amino acids. V gave up 0 bases and J gave up 3 bases, with 10 bases separating them. The CDR3 is CASSEAAGRTDTQYF. DNA of the CDR3: TGTGCCAGCAGTGAAGCAGCGGGTCGGACAGATACGCAGTATTTT. The full variable domain, in which reference TRBV2 and TRBJ2-3 provide the parts outside the CDR3, is EPEVTQTPSHQVTQMGQEVILRCVPISNHLYFYWYRQILGQKVEFLVSFYNNEISEKSEIFDDQFSVERPDGSNFTLKIRSTKLEDSAMYFCASSEAAGRTDTQYFGPGTRLTVL.

The rearrangement links TRBV9 to TRBJ2-6, with a tentative D call TRBD1 (5 bases). With 1 base removed from V and 4 bases from J, the gap between germline ends came to 12 bases. Germline V gives CDR1 SGDLS, CDR2 YYNGEE. This CDR3 is built from 16 residues. The CDR3: CASSVPQGLGANVLTF. The DNA of the CDR3 is TGTGCCAGCAGCGTACCTCAGGGCCTGGGGGCCAACGTCCTGACTTTC.

This rearrangement joins TRBV6-5 to TRBJ2-3; 7 positions match TRBD2. Germline loops: CDR1 MNHEY, CDR2 SVGAGI. The CDR3 spans 16 residues. The ends lost 4 bases at V and 6 bases at J; junction bases unmatched: 13. DNA of the CDR3: TGTGCCAGCAGTTCCCTAAAGCGGGGAGGCTATGATACGCAGTATTTT. It codes for CASSSLKRGGYDTQYF.

V usage is TRBV6-1 and J usage is TRBJ1-4, with 9 bases identical to TRBD1. The CDR3 length is 14 residues. Germline lookup yields CDR1 MNHNS and CDR2 SASEGT. After removal of 5 bases from V and 12 bases from J, the junction contained 10 bases not matched to a gene. The CDR3 is CASSPDRGGSELFF. CDR3 coding DNA: TGTGCCAGCAGTCCGGACAGGGGAGGCTCGGAACTGTTTTTT.

This sequence joins TRBV10-1 and TRBJ2-5; D gene uncertain. CDR3 length: 13 amino acids. Trimming shortened V by 5 bases and J by 5 bases, and 12 bases separated the two germline ends. Germline V gene data show CDR1 as WNHNN and CDR2 as SYGVQD (reference sequence). The CDR3 spells CASSLRPSETQYF. CDR3 DNA sequence: TGCGCCAGCAGTTTGCGTCCATCGGAGACCCAGTACTTC.

The chain recombines TRBV10-2 with TRBJ2-2; 8 bases agree with TRBD1. The germline CDR1 and CDR2 sequences are WSHSY and SAAADI. This CDR3 contains 16 residues. V shed 0 bases and J 5 bases; nucleotides not matched to a gene: 5. Here the CDR3 reads CASSESGQETTGELFF. CDR3 nucleotides: TGCGCCAGCAGTGAGTCGGGACAGGAGACTACCGGGGAGCTGTTTTTT.

This clone turned up a few times. The J gene is TRBJ2-4, the V gene TRBV6-1; D may be TRBD1 (5 bases). This CDR3 contains 13 residues. V was cut by 3 bases and J by 5 bases, with 8 bases left in between. Germline CDR1 reads MNHNS; CDR2 reads SASEGT. CDR3 sequence: CASSDRDENIQYF. CDR3 DNA sequence: TGTGCCAGCAGTGACAGGGATGAAAACATTCAGTACTTC.

The chain links TRBV18 to TRBJ2-1; 9 positions agree with TRBD1. The V gene end was trimmed by 3 bases and the J gene end by 4 bases; junction bases not matched to a gene: 4. The CDR3 length is 15 residues. In germline, CDR1 is KGHSH, CDR2 LQKENI. CDR3 residues: CASSPGTGSYNEQFF. CDR3 coding DNA: TGTGCCAGCTCACCCGGGACAGGGTCTTACAATGAGCAGTTCTTC.

The table lists this clone with a few counts. This chain links TRBV30 with TRBJ1-2; maybe TRBD1 (5 bases). The V gene lost 0 bases and the J gene lost 8 bases, with 10 bases spanning the gap. The CDR3 runs 12 residues. Germline lookup yields CDR1 GTSNPN and CDR2 SVGIG (reference sequence). Written as DNA, the CDR3 is TGTGCCTGGAGTGTCTCCTGGGGCGGCTACACCTTC. This codes for CAWSVSWGGYTF.

This clone was counted a few times. The chain is built from TRBV6-5 and TRBJ2-3; 7 bases are a match to TRBD1. The V gene's germline CDR1 is MNHEY and CDR2 SVGAGI. V was pared by 6 bases and J by 4 bases, with 4 bases of the junction left unmatched. This CDR3 is built from 13 residues. DNA of the CDR3: TGTGCCAGCAGGAGACAGGGTCCAGATACGCAGTATTTT. It codes for CASRRQGPDTQYF.

The rearrangement links TRBV5-4 to TRBJ1-5, with TRBD1 matching 9 bases. The CDR3 totals 14 residues. Trimming removed 4 bases from V and 7 bases from J; junction bases left unmatched: 6. The V gene's germline CDR1 is SGHNT and CDR2 YYREEE (reference sequence). CDR3 sequence: CASSPDRGEQPQHF. CDR3 coding DNA: TGTGCCAGCAGCCCGGACAGGGGCGAACAGCCCCAGCATTTT.

The chain is built from TRBV11-1 and TRBJ2-4, with D tentatively TRBD2 (5 bases). V was trimmed by 4 bases and J by 6 bases, leaving 7 bases between them. The CDR3 sequence is 12 residues long. Per the germline V gene, CDR1 is SGHAT and CDR2 is FQDESV (reference sequence). This CDR3 reads CASSSSGNIQYF. The CDR3 coding sequence is TGTGCCAGCAGCTCCAGCGGAAACATTCAGTACTTC.

The chain uses TRBV15 and TRBJ2-1; the match to TRBD1 covers 8 bases. The junction had 4 bases not matched to a gene; V was cut back by 9 bases and J by 6 bases. The germline V gene encodes CDR1 LNHNV and CDR2 YYDKDF (reference sequence). The CDR3 is 12 residues long. The CDR3 coding sequence is TGTGCCACAAAAACAGGGGGCAATGAGCAGTTCTTC. Its translation: CATKTGGNEQFF.

V is TRBV14 and J is TRBJ2-7; no clear D. This CDR3 comprises 12 residues. V was clipped by 0 bases and J by 6 bases, with 6 bases between them. Germline-derived CDR1 and CDR2 are SGHDN and FVKESK. DNA for the CDR3: TGTGCCAGCAGCCAAGATCGAGGCGAGCAGTACTTC. This codes for CASSQDRGEQYF.